These T cell receptor beta chains were read from a single sample in a study of blood T cell repertoires in COVID-19. This table comes from immunoSEQ multiplex PCR, and its TCRdb copy is limited to in-frame clones, with some not included. The sample contains under 250,000 clones, approximately 84% of which appear only once. The sequenced sample was peripheral blood. The receptors derive from a woman aged 25 to 39 who had recovered from COVID-19. The CDR3 runs from the conserved cysteine through the conserved F or W. D genes are given only for firm matches. Size values are once, few and many counts, or a class for expanded clones, and some rows have none.

J: TRBJ2-2
V: TRBV28
D: TRBD2
size: -
CDR3: CASRQRLAAPTGELFF
DNA: TGTGCCAGCAGACAAAGACTAGCGGCCCCCACCGGGGAGCTGTTTTTT

J: TRBJ2-2
V: TRBV3-1/TRBV3-2
D: TRBD1
size: -
CDR3: CASSPRQGATGELFF
DNA: TGTGCCAGCAGCCCCCGACAGGGGGCCACCGGGGAGCTGTTTTTT

J: TRBJ2-5
V: TRBV10-2
D: TRBD2
size: -
CDR3: CASSEASGRWETQYF
DNA: TGCGCCAGCAGTGAGGCTAGCGGGAGGTGGGAGACCCAGTACTTC

J: TRBJ1-1
V: TRBV7-3
D: -
size: few
CDR3: CASSTIGGVNTEAFF
DNA: TGTGCCAGCAGCACCATTGGGGGCGTGAACACTGAAGCTTTCTTT

J: TRBJ2-3
V: TRBV5-1
D: TRBD1
size: -
CDR3: CASSDHRQGIVGQLTDTQYF
DNA: TGCGCCAGCAGCGACCACCGACAGGGGATCGTCGGACAACTCACAGATACGCAGTATTTT

J: TRBJ2-1
V: TRBV28
D: -
size: -
CDR3: CASSPIGGSSYNEQFF
DNA: TGTGCCAGCAGTCCTATCGGCGGAAGCTCCTACAATGAGCAGTTCTTC

J: TRBJ1-2
V: TRBV6-5
D: -
size: -
CDR3: CASSRAGDNYGYTF
DNA: TGTGCCAGCAGCAGGGCAGGTGACAACTATGGCTACACCTTC

J: TRBJ1-1
V: TRBV6-4
D: -
size: -
CDR3: CASSDPGLEAFF
DNA: TGTGCCAGCAGTGACCCCGGTCTTGAAGCTTTCTTT

J: TRBJ2-7
V: TRBV15
D: TRBD1
size: -
CDR3: CATSVTGQAPSYEQYF
DNA: TGTGCCACCAGCGTCACGGGACAGGCGCCCTCCTACGAGCAGTACTTC

J: TRBJ2-2
V: TRBV7-2
D: -
size: -
CDR3: CASSLVVGVTGELFF
DNA: TGTGCCAGCAGCTTAGTCGTAGGGGTCACCGGGGAGCTGTTTTTT

J: TRBJ2-7
V: TRBV5-4
D: TRBD2
size: -
CDR3: CASSADSGGPYEQYF
DNA: TGTGCCAGCAGCGCCGACTCGGGAGGGCCCTACGAGCAGTACTTC

J: TRBJ2-1
V: TRBV9
D: -
size: -
CDR3: CASSATPGVGGEQFF
DNA: TGTGCCAGCAGCGCTACACCGGGAGTGGGGGGTGAGCAGTTCTTC

J: TRBJ1-1
V: TRBV7-9
D: -
size: -
CDR3: CASSLAPGRGVEAFF
DNA: TGTGCCAGCAGCTTAGCGCCAGGGAGGGGCGTTGAAGCTTTCTTT

J: TRBJ2-3
V: TRBV27
D: TRBD2
size: few
CDR3: CASSPLAGGPSGTDTQYF
DNA: TGTGCCAGCAGCCCACTAGCGGGAGGGCCCTCCGGCACAGATACGCAGTATTTT

J: TRBJ2-3
V: TRBV5-4
D: TRBD2
size: -
CDR3: CASSLFPSGPFIDTQYF
DNA: TGTGCCAGCAGCTTGTTTCCTAGCGGGCCTTTTATTGATACGCAGTATTTT

J: TRBJ2-3
V: TRBV3-1/TRBV3-2
D: TRBD2
size: -
CDR3: CASSSDLGTSGTDTQYF
DNA: TGTGCCAGCAGCTCTGATCTCGGGACTAGCGGGACAGATACGCAGTATTTT

J: TRBJ1-3
V: TRBV28
D: -
size: -
CDR3: CASSLLPSGNTIYF
DNA: TGTGCCAGCAGTTTACTCCCCTCTGGAAACACCATATATTTT

J: TRBJ2-2
V: TRBV7-7
D: -
size: -
CDR3: CASSRTLGGGDTGELFF
DNA: TGTGCCAGCAGCCGAACCCTGGGAGGGGGGGACACCGGGGAGCTGTTTTTT

J: TRBJ2-3
V: TRBV11-2
D: -
size: -
CDR3: CAGSWGGASTDTQYF
DNA: TGTGCCGGCTCGTGGGGCGGAGCTAGCACAGATACGCAGTATTTT

J: TRBJ1-2
V: TRBV7-8
D: -
size: -
CDR3: CASSVGQLNYGYTF
DNA: TGTGCCAGCAGCGTTGGACAATTGAACTATGGCTACACCTTC

J: TRBJ1-6
V: TRBV6-5
D: -
size: few
CDR3: CASSYSFQGGNSPLHF
DNA: TGTGCCAGCAGTTACTCGTTCCAGGGAGGTAATTCACCCCTCCACTTT

J: TRBJ2-1
V: TRBV15
D: -
size: -
CDR3: CATGAYSYNEQFF
DNA: TGTGCCACCGGGGCCTACTCCTACAATGAGCAGTTCTTC

J: TRBJ2-2
V: TRBV6-5
D: TRBD1
size: -
CDR3: CASSKWTGGSGELFF
DNA: TGTGCCAGCAGTAAATGGACAGGGGGCTCCGGGGAGCTGTTTTTT

J: TRBJ2-7
V: TRBV5-1
D: TRBD1
size: -
CDR3: CASSLAPTGEMGEQYF
DNA: TGCGCCAGCAGCTTGGCCCCGACAGGGGAAATGGGCGAGCAGTACTTC

J: TRBJ2-5
V: TRBV7-2
D: TRBD1
size: -
CDR3: CASSLARGTVELETQYF
DNA: TGTGCCAGCAGCTTAGCCCGTGGGACAGTGGAGCTAGAGACCCAGTACTTC

J: TRBJ2-7
V: TRBV4-2
D: -
size: -
CDR3: CASSQALASSYEQYF
DNA: TGTGCCAGCAGCCAAGCCTTAGCGTCTTCTTACGAGCAGTACTTC

J: TRBJ2-1
V: TRBV28
D: TRBD2
size: -
CDR3: CASSFLSLAAVGYEQFF
DNA: TGTGCCAGCAGTTTCCTCTCACTAGCGGCCGTGGGGTATGAGCAGTTCTTC

J: TRBJ2-7
V: TRBV3-1/TRBV3-2
D: TRBD2
size: -
CDR3: CASSYGLAGAYEQYF
DNA: TGTGCCAGCAGTTACGGACTAGCAGGAGCCTACGAGCAGTACTTC

J: TRBJ2-3
V: TRBV4-1
D: TRBD1
size: -
CDR3: CASSQAPGGITDTQYF
DNA: TGCGCCAGCAGCCAAGCCCCAGGGGGCATCACAGATACGCAGTATTTT

J: TRBJ2-2
V: TRBV27
D: -
size: -
CDR3: CASSWTGTYTGELFF
DNA: TGTGCCAGCAGTTGGACCGGGACTTACACCGGGGAGCTGTTTTTT

J: TRBJ1-2
V: TRBV7-2
D: -
size: -
CDR3: CASSPSPYGYTF
DNA: TGTGCCAGCAGCCCCTCTCCGTATGGCTACACCTTC

J: TRBJ2-7
V: TRBV4-2
D: -
size: -
CDR3: CASSQGLTTYEQYF
DNA: TGTGCCAGCAGCCAAGGGTTGACAACCTACGAGCAGTACTTC

J: TRBJ1-3
V: TRBV7-9
D: TRBD1
size: -
CDR3: CASSPEGQLDSGNTIYF
DNA: TGTGCCAGCAGCCCCGAGGGACAGCTGGACTCTGGAAACACCATATATTTT

J: TRBJ1-2
V: TRBV3-1/TRBV3-2
D: TRBD1
size: -
CDR3: CASSQEGGGYGYTF
DNA: TGTGCCAGCAGCCAAGAAGGGGGCGGCTATGGCTACACCTTC

J: TRBJ2-3
V: TRBV3-1/TRBV3-2
D: TRBD1
size: -
CDR3: CASSPTGGTDTQYF
DNA: TGTGCCAGCAGCCCGACAGGGGGCACAGATACGCAGTATTTT

J: TRBJ2-7
V: TRBV30
D: -
size: -
CDR3: CAWTDVESSYEQYF
DNA: TGTGCCTGGACCGATGTAGAAAGCTCCTACGAGCAGTACTTC

J: TRBJ2-1
V: TRBV10-1
D: -
size: -
CDR3: CASSEPRRGYNEQFF
DNA: TGCGCCAGCAGTGAGCCCAGAAGGGGTTACAATGAGCAGTTCTTC

J: TRBJ1-1
V: TRBV28
D: -
size: -
CDR3: CASSPGGAGGYTEAFF
DNA: TGTGCCAGCAGTCCGGGCGGGGCAGGTGGATACACTGAAGCTTTCTTT

J: TRBJ2-3
V: TRBV7-6
D: TRBD1
size: -
CDR3: CASSPRGQRNTDTQYF
DNA: TGTGCCAGCAGCCCCCGGGGACAGAGGAACACAGATACGCAGTATTTT

J: TRBJ2-5
V: TRBV6-5
D: -
size: once
CDR3: CASSPLQGRETQYF
DNA: TGTGCCAGCAGCCCATTACAGGGGAGGGAGACCCAGTACTTC

J: TRBJ2-7
V: TRBV13
D: TRBD1
size: -
CDR3: CASSSRDRGYEQYF
DNA: TGTGCCAGCAGCTCCCGGGACAGGGGCTACGAGCAGTACTTC

J: TRBJ1-3
V: TRBV29-1
D: TRBD1
size: -
CDR3: CSAGTADLSGNTIYF
DNA: TGCAGCGCTGGGACAGCCGACCTCTCTGGAAACACCATATATTTT

J: TRBJ2-7
V: TRBV29-1
D: TRBD1
size: -
CDR3: CSVGAGQGYEQYF
DNA: TGCAGCGTTGGTGCGGGACAGGGCTACGAGCAGTACTTC

J: TRBJ1-4
V: TRBV12-2
D: -
size: -
CDR3: CASRSPWTELRRGITEKLFF
DNA: TGTGCAAGTCGCTCCCCTTGGACAGAACTTAGACGTGGGATCACAGAAAAACTGTTTTTT

J: TRBJ1-4
V: TRBV11-2
D: TRBD1
size: -
CDR3: CASSRGQGALSEKLFF
DNA: TGTGCCAGCAGCCGAGGACAGGGGGCATTGAGTGAAAAACTGTTTTTT

J: TRBJ1-1
V: TRBV7-9
D: TRBD1
size: -
CDR3: CAVRTGRNTEAFF
DNA: TGTGCCGTCCGGACAGGGAGGAACACTGAAGCTTTCTTT

J: TRBJ2-1
V: TRBV3-1/TRBV3-2
D: TRBD1
size: -
CDR3: CASSLAVGTGRYNEQFF
DNA: TGTGCCAGCAGCCTAGCGGTAGGGACAGGGCGATACAATGAGCAGTTCTTC

J: TRBJ2-1
V: TRBV10-1
D: -
size: -
CDR3: CASSESKGTGGNEQFF
DNA: TGCGCCAGCAGTGAGTCGAAAGGGACTGGGGGCAATGAGCAGTTCTTC

J: TRBJ1-5
V: TRBV28
D: -
size: -
CDR3: CASGRYSNQPQHF
DNA: TGTGCCAGCGGCAGATATAGCAATCAGCCCCAGCATTTT

J: TRBJ1-5
V: TRBV6-2/TRBV6-3
D: -
size: -
CDR3: CASSPAGGNQPQHF
DNA: TGTGCCAGCAGTCCCGCAGGGGGCAATCAGCCCCAGCATTTT

J: TRBJ1-5
V: TRBV6-5
D: TRBD1
size: -
CDR3: CASSWDRKQPQHF
DNA: TGTGCCAGCAGCTGGGACAGGAAGCAGCCCCAGCATTTT

J: TRBJ1-1
V: TRBV6-5
D: TRBD1
size: -
CDR3: CASGDRNTEAFF
DNA: TGTGCCAGCGGGGACAGGAACACTGAAGCTTTCTTT

J: TRBJ1-2
V: TRBV28
D: -
size: -
CDR3: CASSRTGLTGYTF
DNA: TGTGCCAGCAGCCGGACGGGACTCACCGGCTACACCTTC

J: TRBJ1-5
V: TRBV28
D: -
size: -
CDR3: CASSRPHTGYSNQPQHF
DNA: TGTGCCAGCAGCCGACCCCATACAGGGTATAGCAATCAGCCCCAGCATTTT